Described below is a single T cell receptor beta chain sequence and its context. What it binds is not known. This entry comes from a study of early stage breast cancer tumors. Study as a whole: ER+/PR+/HER2- status applied to about 80% of the 16 invasive breast tumors. Eight or nine ER+/PR+/HER2- tumors were invasive ductal; a few were invasive lobular.

Measured with immunoSEQ multiplex PCR; TCRdb has only the in-frame clones, and not every one. The sample includes about 15,000 clones, around 85% of them seen just once. The CDR3 is 16 amino acids. With V trimmed by 0 bases and J by 1 base, 2 bases remained unmatched. CDR1 and CDR2 (germline): SGHRS, YFSETQ. Broader study findings: Enriched TCRB sequences shared across patients were mostly commonly generated sequences. Blood repertoires resembled normal breast more than tumor.

The TCR comes from a person in their twenties or thirties with breast cancer. The rearrangement uses TRBV5-1 and TRBJ2-2, with 8 positions matching TRBD1. The sequenced material came from normal breast tissue next to the tumor. This chain's CDR3 is CASSLAGGVNTGELFF. The CDR3 bases are TGCGCCAGCAGCTTGGCAGGGGGCGTGAACACCGGGGAGCTGTTTTTT.